The rows below give T cell receptor beta chains drawn from one sample of a study of T-cell reconstitution after alpha-beta-depleted transplantation in children. MiXCR was run by TCRdb on the PCR reads, yielding one entry per CDR3 protein. This table has 600,000 to 700,000 distinct CDR3 sequences, approximately 16% appearing once. Here the sequenced sample was PBMCs from the stem cell graft donor, taken from the stem cell graft. The receptors here all came from a human donor who donated a stem cell graft to a child with acute myeloid leukemia. Both conserved end residues are part of each CDR3. Each record gives: D gene, J gene, clone size, V gene, CDR3 protein, CDR3 DNA. D genes are given only for firm matches. Where a row states a size, it is once, few, many or the class of an expanded clone; other rows omit it.

>-|TRBJ2-5|many|TRBV20-1
CSARELDQETQYF
TGCAGTGCTAGAGAACTGGATCAAGAGACCCAGTACTTC
>TRBD2|TRBJ2-1|-|TRBV20-1
CSALPLAGYNEQFF
TGCAGTGCTCTCCCTCTAGCGGGGTACAATGAGCAGTTCTTC
>TRBD1|TRBJ2-1|many|TRBV7-8
CASSAPGQGALPNEQFF
TGTGCCAGCAGCGCTCCGGGACAGGGGGCTTTACCCAATGAGCAGTTCTTC
>-|TRBJ1-5|many|TRBV7-2
CASSLAIGNQPQHF
TGTGCCAGCAGTTTAGCGATCGGCAATCAGCCCCAGCATTTT
>-|TRBJ1-4|-|TRBV7-6
CASRGPDSEKLFF
TGTGCCAGCAGGGGACCGGACAGTGAAAAACTGTTTTTT
>-|TRBJ1-5|-|TRBV7-9
CASSAVHSNQPQHF
TGTGCCAGCAGCGCCGTTCATAGCAATCAGCCCCAGCATTTT
>-|TRBJ1-5|many|TRBV20-1
CSARGDVVGQPQHF
TGCAGTGCTAGAGGCGATGTGGTTGGACAGCCCCAGCATTTT
>-|TRBJ1-5|many|TRBV20-1
CSAWDSNQPQHF
TGCAGTGCCTGGGACAGCAATCAGCCCCAGCATTTT
>-|TRBJ2-7|once|TRBV2
CASSESSPEQYF
TGTGCCAGCAGTGAAAGTTCCCCCGAGCAGTACTTC
>-|TRBJ1-2|many|TRBV7-2
CASSPPGTEVWGYTF
TGTGCCAGCAGCCCACCCGGGACTGAGGTCTGGGGCTACACCTTC
>TRBD2|TRBJ2-3|many|TRBV28
CASISNSGGFTDTQYF
TGTGCCAGCATATCCAATAGCGGGGGGTTCACAGATACGCAGTATTTT
>-|TRBJ2-1|few|TRBV7-6
CASSPSSGLYNEQFF
TGTGCCAGCAGCCCCTCCTCCGGACTATACAATGAGCAGTTCTTC
>-|TRBJ2-1|many|TRBV5-1
CASSSPGVSSYNEQFF
TGCGCCAGCAGCTCCCCGGGGGTAAGCTCCTACAATGAGCAGTTCTTC
>-|TRBJ1-4|many|TRBV20-1
CARPETRDGLEKLFF
TGTGCTCGCCCGGAGACCCGCGACGGCCTTGAAAAACTGTTTTTT
>-|TRBJ2-2|many|TRBV6-5
CASSFGVNTGELFF
TGTGCCAGCAGTTTCGGGGTGAACACCGGGGAGCTGTTTTTT
>-|TRBJ2-2|many|TRBV12-3/TRBV12-4
CASSFGTANTGELFF
TGTGCCAGCAGTTTCGGGACGGCCAACACCGGGGAGCTGTTTTTT
>TRBD2|TRBJ2-3|few|TRBV5-1
CASSLDGTSGAKVLAWTDTQYF
TGCGCCAGCAGCTTGGACGGGACTAGCGGGGCGAAAGTCCTAGCTTGGACAGATACGCAGTATTTT
>-|TRBJ1-2|few|TRBV20-1
CSARDSQLGDYGYTF
TGCAGTGCTAGAGATAGTCAGTTAGGGGACTATGGCTACACCTTC
>-|TRBJ2-5|few|TRBV5-1
CASSSRDMDWETQYF
TGCGCCAGCAGCTCTCGGGACATGGACTGGGAGACCCAGTACTTC
>-|TRBJ2-1|-|TRBV5-1
CASSLGGSTYNEQFF
TGCGCCAGCAGCTTGGGGGGTAGCACGTACAATGAGCAGTTCTTC
>TRBD1|TRBJ2-1|many|TRBV29-1
CSGDESTGVNEQFF
TGCAGCGGAGATGAATCCACAGGGGTCAATGAGCAGTTCTTC
>-|TRBJ2-5|many|TRBV10-1
CASRSGIGETQYF
TGCGCCAGCAGGTCTGGTATTGGAGAGACCCAGTACTTC
>-|TRBJ2-1|many|TRBV10-3
CAISESKRTGNEQFF
TGTGCCATCAGTGAGTCTAAGCGCACAGGGAATGAGCAGTTCTTC
>TRBD2|TRBJ2-5|-|TRBV6-2/TRBV6-3
CASSYERGVLQETQYF
TGTGCCAGCAGTTACGAGCGGGGGGTCCTCCAAGAGACCCAGTACTTC
>TRBD1|TRBJ2-2|-|TRBV4-1
CASSHRDRGPGELFF
TGCGCCAGCAGCCACCGGGACAGGGGCCCCGGGGAGCTGTTTTTT
>-|TRBJ2-2|-|TRBV12-3/TRBV12-4
CASTLSSGSHGELFF
TGTGCCAGCACCCTCAGTTCGGGGAGCCACGGGGAGCTGTTTTTT
>-|TRBJ1-3|-|TRBV7-2
CASSPGRGGSGNTIYF
TGTGCCAGCAGCCCCGGGAGGGGGGGCTCTGGAAACACCATATATTTT
>-|TRBJ1-1|many|TRBV7-6
CASSYGVASEAFF
TGTGCCAGCAGCTACGGGGTGGCATCTGAAGCTTTCTTT
>-|TRBJ1-4|few|TRBV4-3
CASSQGGGEGEKLFF
TGCGCCAGCAGCCAAGGGGGGGGCGAGGGAGAAAAACTGTTTTTT
>TRBD1|TRBJ2-2|many|TRBV6-5
CASSFTRTGSAGELFF
TGTGCCAGCAGTTTTACTCGGACAGGAAGTGCCGGGGAGCTGTTTTTT
>-|TRBJ1-1|-|TRBV30
CAWSGTEAFF
TGTGCCTGGAGTGGGACTGAAGCTTTCTTT
>-|TRBJ2-3|-|TRBV5-1
CASSLHFWAEVTDTQYF
TGCGCCAGCAGCCTCCACTTTTGGGCGGAGGTCACAGATACGCAGTATTTT
>-|TRBJ1-1|many|TRBV21-1
CASSKVGGTEAFF
TGTGCCAGCAGCAAAGTCGGTGGTACTGAAGCTTTCTTT
>-|TRBJ2-2|many|TRBV7-7
CASSPPEAFGDNTGELFF
TGTGCCAGCAGCCCGCCGGAGGCGTTCGGGGATAACACCGGGGAGCTGTTTTTT
>-|TRBJ2-1|many|TRBV7-2
CASSLGLMASGDNEQFF
TGTGCCAGCAGCTTAGGACTAATGGCTAGTGGCGACAATGAGCAGTTCTTC
>-|TRBJ1-1|-|TRBV7-9
CASSPRGQGTEAFF
TGTGCCAGCAGCCCCCGAGGGCAGGGTACTGAAGCTTTCTTT
>-|TRBJ2-3|-|TRBV25-1
CASSEVPGPTQYF
TGTGCCAGCTCTGAAGTCCCGGGACCTACGCAGTATTTT
>TRBD2|TRBJ2-1|-|TRBV5-1
CASSLAGTIPYNEQFF
TGCGCCAGCAGCTTGGCAGGGACTATTCCTTACAATGAGCAGTTCTTC
>TRBD1|TRBJ2-1|few|TRBV20-1
CSATQGVVNEQFF
TGCAGTGCTACACAGGGGGTAGTCAATGAGCAGTTCTTC
>-|TRBJ2-3|many|TRBV29-1
CSVVGTKLARTDTQYF
TGCAGCGTTGTGGGGACAAAATTGGCACGCACAGATACGCAGTATTTT
>TRBD2|TRBJ2-1|few|TRBV20-1
CSSYRGGAGGLSYNEQFF
TGCAGTTCCTATAGAGGGGGAGCGGGGGGCCTTTCCTACAATGAGCAGTTCTTC
>-|TRBJ2-1|-|TRBV11-2
CASSSVRAYNEQFF
TGTGCCAGCAGCTCCGTCAGGGCCTACAATGAGCAGTTCTTC
>-|TRBJ2-2|-|TRBV7-3
CASSLWASENTGELFF
TGTGCCAGCAGCTTATGGGCTAGCGAGAACACCGGGGAGCTGTTTTTT
>-|TRBJ1-1|-|TRBV5-3
CARSFDQTGQPHAFF
TGTGCCAGAAGCTTTGACCAAACAGGCCAGCCGCATGCTTTCTTT
>TRBD1|TRBJ1-1|-|TRBV4-2
CASSGRPGQGADRYTEAFF
TGTGCCAGCAGCGGAAGGCCGGGACAGGGGGCGGATCGGTACACTGAAGCTTTCTTT
>-|TRBJ1-6|-|TRBV12-3/TRBV12-4
CASTPDRSPSPLHF
TGTGCCAGCACCCCGGACAGAAGCCCTTCACCCCTCCACTTT
>-|TRBJ2-1|-|TRBV15
CATSGERGAYEQFF
TGTGCCACCAGCGGGGAACGGGGGGCCTATGAGCAGTTCTTC
>TRBD1|TRBJ2-2|-|TRBV9
CASSVEDRKKAGELFF
TGTGCCAGCAGCGTAGAGGACAGGAAGAAGGCCGGGGAGCTGTTTTTT
>TRBD1|TRBJ2-5|-|TRBV24-1
CATSDLGTGWGRETQYF
TGTGCCACCAGTGATTTGGGGACAGGGTGGGGGAGAGAGACCCAGTACTTC
>-|TRBJ1-1|few|TRBV7-2
CASSFSGEGTEAFF
TGTGCCAGCAGCTTTTCGGGGGAAGGCACTGAAGCTTTCTTT
>-|TRBJ2-2|-|TRBV7-6
CASTESGPFTGELFF
TGTGCCAGCACCGAATCTGGACCGTTCACCGGGGAGCTGTTTTTT
>TRBD2|TRBJ2-7|many|TRBV29-1
CSVLLAGGYEQYF
TGCAGCGTCCTACTAGCGGGGGGCTACGAGCAGTACTTC
>-|TRBJ2-1|few|TRBV20-1
CSARDYSSQDSYNEQFF
TGCAGTGCTAGAGATTATTCGAGTCAGGACTCCTACAATGAGCAGTTCTTC
>-|TRBJ2-5|few|TRBV5-1
CASSLSGPTMRETQYF
TGCGCCAGCAGCTTGTCGGGGCCAACGATGAGGGAGACCCAGTACTTC
>TRBD1|TRBJ1-5|many|TRBV20-1
CSARSMTQGASQPQHF
TGCAGTGCTAGATCAATGACACAGGGGGCTAGTCAGCCCCAGCATTTT
>-|TRBJ1-5|many|TRBV20-1
CSAKTGNQPQHF
TGCAGTGCCAAAACAGGGAACCAGCCCCAGCATTTT
>TRBD1|TRBJ1-5|many|TRBV20-1
CSASRDRVGRNQPQHF
TGCAGTGCTAGCCGGGACAGGGTGGGGCGGAATCAGCCCCAGCATTTT
>TRBD1|TRBJ1-3|-|TRBV9
CASSPRDGTGKRGNTIYF
TGTGCCAGCAGCCCCCGGGACGGGACAGGGAAAAGGGGGAACACCATATATTTT
>-|TRBJ1-2|-|TRBV20-1
CSATIPVGYGYTF
TGCAGTGCTACCATCCCGGTGGGGTATGGCTACACCTTC
>TRBD1|TRBJ2-1|few|TRBV27
CASRPGYGTGGYNEQFF
TGTGCCAGCAGACCCGGATACGGGACAGGGGGGTACAATGAGCAGTTCTTC